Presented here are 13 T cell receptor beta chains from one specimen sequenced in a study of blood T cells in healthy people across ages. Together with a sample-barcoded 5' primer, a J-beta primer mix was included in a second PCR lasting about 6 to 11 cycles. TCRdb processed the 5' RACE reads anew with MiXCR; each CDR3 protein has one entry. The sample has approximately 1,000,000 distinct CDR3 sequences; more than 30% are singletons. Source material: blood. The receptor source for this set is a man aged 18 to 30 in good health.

CDR3 sequence: CGGETGRDQPQHF. The CDR3 coding sequence is TGCGGGGGGGAGACAGGGAGGGATCAGCCCCAGCATTTT. The chain is built from TRBV20-1 and TRBJ1-5, with 7 bases lining up with TRBD1. This CDR3 is built from 13 residues. CDR1 DFQATT and CDR2 SNEGSKA come from the germline V gene (reference sequence).

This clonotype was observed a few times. Here the CDR3 DNA reads TGTGCCAGCAGTGACCGGGACAGACGATATGGCTACACCTTC. Its protein is CASSDRDRRYGYTF. J is TRBJ1-2 and V is TRBV6-6, with 7 bases aligning to TRBD1. The CDR3 is 14 residues long. CDR1 MNHNY and CDR2 SVGAGI come from the germline V gene (reference sequence). V gave up 5 bases and J gave up 5 bases; unmatched junction bases: 8.

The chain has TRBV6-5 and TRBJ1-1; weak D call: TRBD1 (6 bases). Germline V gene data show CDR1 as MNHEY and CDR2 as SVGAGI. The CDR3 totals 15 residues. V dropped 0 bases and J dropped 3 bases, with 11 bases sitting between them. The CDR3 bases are TGTGCCAGCAGTTACTCAGGACAGTCGGACACTGAAGCTTTCTTT. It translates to CASSYSGQSDTEAFF.

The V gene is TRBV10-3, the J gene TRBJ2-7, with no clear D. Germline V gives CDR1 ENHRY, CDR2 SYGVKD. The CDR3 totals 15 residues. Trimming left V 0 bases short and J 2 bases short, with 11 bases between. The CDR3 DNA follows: TGTGCCATCAGTGAGTCGGAGCGCGGCCCCTACGAGCAGTACTTC. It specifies CAISESERGPYEQYF.

This chain's CDR3 is CASSQRDRGLRVTEAFF. CDR3 nucleotide sequence: TGTGCCAGCAGCCAGCGGGACAGGGGACTACGAGTCACTGAAGCTTTCTTT. The gene calls are TRBV12-3 or TRBV12-4 and TRBJ1-1, with TRBD1 matching over 10 bases. Losses at the gene ends were 6 bases for V and 4 bases for J; bases not matched to a gene: 14. The CDR3 covers 17 residues.

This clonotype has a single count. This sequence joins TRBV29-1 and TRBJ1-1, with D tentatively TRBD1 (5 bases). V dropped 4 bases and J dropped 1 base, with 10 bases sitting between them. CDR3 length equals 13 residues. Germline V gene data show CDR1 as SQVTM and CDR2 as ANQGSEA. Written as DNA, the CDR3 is TGCAGCGTTGTTGGGGACTGGAACACTGAAGCTTTCTTT. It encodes CSVVGDWNTEAFF.

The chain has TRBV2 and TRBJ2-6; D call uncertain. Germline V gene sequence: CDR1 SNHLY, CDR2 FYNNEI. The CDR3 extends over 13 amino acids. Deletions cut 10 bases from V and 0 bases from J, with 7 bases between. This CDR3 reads CATYSSGANVLTF. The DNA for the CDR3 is TGTGCCACCTACAGCTCTGGGGCCAACGTCCTGACTTTC.

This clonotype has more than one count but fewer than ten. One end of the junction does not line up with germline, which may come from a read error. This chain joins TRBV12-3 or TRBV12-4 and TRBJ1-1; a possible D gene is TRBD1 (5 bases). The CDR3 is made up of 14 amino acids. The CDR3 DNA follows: TGTGCCAGCAATTTACAACAGGTGAACACTGAAGCTTTCTTT. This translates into CASNLQQVNTEAFF.

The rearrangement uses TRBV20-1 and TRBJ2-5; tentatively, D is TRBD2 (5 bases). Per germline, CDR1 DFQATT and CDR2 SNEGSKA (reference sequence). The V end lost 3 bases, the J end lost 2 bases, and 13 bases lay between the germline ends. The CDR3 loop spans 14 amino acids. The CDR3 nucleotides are TGCAGTGCTAGCGGGGTACCATTGCAAGAGACCCAGTACTTC. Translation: CSASGVPLQETQYF.

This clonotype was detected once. CDR3 in DNA: TGTGCCAGCAGTTACTCGATCCCCCGGCCAGCTCCTCACAATGAGCAGTACTTC. It encodes CASSYSIPRPAPHNEQYF. The chain is built from TRBV6-5 and TRBJ2-1; D is unclear. The better agreement between TRBJ2-7 and the DNA end casts doubt on the J call. The germline CDR1 and CDR2 sequences are MNHEY and SVGAGI. The CDR3 contains 18 residues.

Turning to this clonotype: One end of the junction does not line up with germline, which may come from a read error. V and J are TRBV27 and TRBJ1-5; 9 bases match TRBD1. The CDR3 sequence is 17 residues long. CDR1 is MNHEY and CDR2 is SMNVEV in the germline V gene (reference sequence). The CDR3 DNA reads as TGTACCAGCAGTATGGGTGGGACAGGGTCGAGGAATCGGCCCCAGCATTTT. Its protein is CTSSMGGTGSRNRPQHF.

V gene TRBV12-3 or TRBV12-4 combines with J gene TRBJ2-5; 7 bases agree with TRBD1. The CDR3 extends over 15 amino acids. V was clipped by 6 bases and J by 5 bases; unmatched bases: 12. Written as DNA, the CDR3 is TGTGCCAGCAGATCAGGTCAACAGGGGACGGAGACCCAGTACTTC. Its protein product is CASRSGQQGTETQYF.

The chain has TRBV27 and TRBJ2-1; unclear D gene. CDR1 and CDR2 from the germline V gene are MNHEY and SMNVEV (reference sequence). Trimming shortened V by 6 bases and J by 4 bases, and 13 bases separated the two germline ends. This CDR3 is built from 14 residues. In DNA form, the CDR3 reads TGTGCCAGCAGAAGACTCCCTCAGTACAATGAGCAGTTCTTC. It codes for CASRRLPQYNEQFF.